Given below is one T cell receptor beta chain in context. Its binding antigen is unknown. Base qualities are not at hand, and no much larger clone is one base apart. The source of the sample is a study of Ad26.COV2.S vaccination and SARS-CoV-2 variants (dated by TCRdb to about 2021). Regarding the study in general: Vaccine-arm donors were drawn from COV1001, a multicentre, randomized, double-blind, placebo-controlled phase I-IIa trial of Ad26.COV2.S in healthy adults. TCRbeta repertoire sequencing served as the tool for gauging how specific and how broad the SARS-CoV-2-reactive T cell receptors were following Ad26.COV2.S vaccination. The TCR-sequenced set comprised about 32 samples: roughly 19 Ad26.COV2.S vaccine recipients, 5 placebo recipients and 8 SARS-CoV-2 convalescent individuals. Trial participants were randomized into five groups of five, in which low-dose or high-dose Ad26.COV2.S was given once or twice, or placebo was given on both occasions. Ad26.COV2.S was administered intramuscularly at a dose of 5x10^10 or 1x10^11 viral particles, either as one shot or as two shots given 56 days apart. Blinding of investigators to trial group allocation was maintained during experiments and outcome assessment.

The germline V and J ends show losses of 7 bases and 12 bases respectively, and no gene match explains 9 bases of the junction. The CDR3 contains 13 residues, cysteine and phenylalanine counted. CDR3 DNA only is kept here, 39 bases in frame from base 1. From a lookup of the germline V gene (reference sequence), CDR1 and CDR2 are GTSNPN and SVGIG. The immunoSEQ Assay was the method used to sequence TCRbeta CDR3 regions. After extraction, genomic DNA underwent amplification by bias-controlled multiplex PCR, followed by high-throughput sequencing. Per the authors' processing: Collapsing and filtering of sequences were performed to quantify the absolute abundance of each unique TCRbeta CDR3 region. T cell fraction was estimated by normalizing TCRbeta template counts to usable DNA, with usable DNA measured through amplification of reference genes found in all nucleated cells. Repertoire TCRs were annotated as SARS-CoV-2-specific by exact matching of V gene, CDR3 amino acid sequence and J gene to a known reactive TCR set. MIRA supplied the reference SARS-CoV-2 TCR set, which was filtered for enrichment in COVID-19-positive ImmuneCODE repertoires so that public or cross-reactive TCRs were removed. Based on the MIRA antigens, annotated TCRs were further analysed at the level of specific ORF or position within ORF. Breadth was defined as annotated unique rearrangements over total unique productive rearrangements; depth was the summed frequency of those rearrangements. TCR breadth was compared between groups using two-sided Wilcoxon rank-sum tests. The source is immuneACCESS, and TCRdb retained only in-frame sequences with V and J called. Part of the clones is not carried over; for the studies checked, unresolved V genes explain less than half of this, and the remainder is unexplained. V, J and clone size reflect that table, while D and trimming were determined from the DNA. The sample includes hundreds of thousands of clones, with more than 85% observed a single time. The top ten constitute 5% of the sample.

What the research found in general, with its limitations: The authors noted that total T cell responses may have been underestimated by the TCR breadth and depth analyses. Substantial breadth of spike-specific CD8+ and CD4+ T cell responses was reported after vaccination. Vaccine and placebo recipients had similar non-spike TCR breadth, a finding consistent with the vaccine containing only spike. The study was not powered to compare responses between vaccine doses or regimens. Compared with placebo recipients, Ad26.COV2.S recipients showed higher spike-specific TCR breadth (P = 0.0014).

Taken with the paper, the label for treatment or condition translates to: some 20 received Ad26.COV2.S at low or high dose, single or two shots; 5 received placebo; per-sample allocation not given. For vaccine and placebo recipients, the sequenced repertoires came from samples collected on day 63 after the first injection. Between 29 July and 7 August 2020, Cohort 1b enrolled 25 adults aged 18-55 years at one site in Boston, USA. Ad26.COV2.S consisted of a replication-incompetent adenovirus type 26 vector by which a prefusion-stabilized SARS-CoV-2 spike protein from the original Wuhan strain was expressed.

The V and J segments used are TRBV30 and TRBJ2-1; the junction holds 13 bases that match TRBD2. The TCR originated in a person between 18 and 65 years old who received the Ad26.COV2.S COVID-19 vaccine or a placebo. The sample was peripheral blood, taken in a trial of Ad26.COV2.S vaccine versus placebo. The bases are TGTGCCTCGAAACTAGCGGGAGGGCCCGGGCAGTTCTTC. Translated, it gives CASKLAGGPGQFF. Full variable domain (CDR3 extended with the reference TRBV30 and TRBJ2-1 proteins): SQTIHQWPATLVQPVGSPLSLECTVEGTSNPNLYWYRQAAGRGLQLLFYSVGIGQISSEVPQNLSASRPQDRQFILSSKKLLLSDSGFYLCASKLAGGPGQFFGPGTRLTVL.